The 23 T cell receptor beta chains below come from one sample, sequenced in a study of blood T cell repertoires in COVID-19. Here immunoSEQ multiplex PCR was the method, and the copy in TCRdb shows in-frame clones only, minus some. The table shows more than 300,000 clones, with 92% occurring only once. Sequencing input: PBMCs or T cells enriched from blood (not recorded which). All receptors derive from a woman aged 25-40 years who had recovered from COVID-19.

The rearrangement joins TRBV7-2 to TRBJ1-2, with D perhaps TRBD1 (5 bases). With 1 base removed from V and 7 bases from J, the gap between germline ends came to 16 bases. Germline-derived CDR1 and CDR2 are SGHTA and FQGNSA. The CDR3 is 15 residues long. In DNA, the CDR3 is TGTGCCAGCAGCTTAGATCGGGAGGGACTCAGTGGCTACACCTTC. Translated, it gives CASSLDREGLSGYTF.

V usage is TRBV5-5 and J usage is TRBJ1-1; 7 positions agree with TRBD1. This CDR3 spans 13 amino acids. The J segment lost 5 bases and the V segment lost 4 bases, leaving 5 bases of the junction unmatched. The germline gives CDR1 SGHKS, CDR2 YYEKEE (reference sequence). CDR3 region: CASSLTGKTEAFF. The CDR3 DNA reads as TGTGCCAGCAGCCTGACAGGGAAAACTGAAGCTTTCTTT. Drawing the rest from reference TRBV5-5 and TRBJ1-1, the complete variable domain is DAGVTQSPTHLIKTRGQQVTLRCSPISGHKSVSWYQQVLGQGPQFIFQYYEKEERGRGNFPDRFSARQFPNYSSELNVNALLLGDSALYLCASSLTGKTEAFFGQGTRLTVV.

This sequence joins TRBV7-9 and TRBJ2-5; 7 nucleotides match TRBD1. Germline CDR1 reads SEHNR; CDR2 reads FQNEAQ (reference sequence). CDR3 size: 13 residues. The V segment lost 6 bases and the J segment 5 bases; nucleotides outside the gene matches: 6. The CDR3 region is CASSWTGVETQYF. The CDR3 DNA is TGTGCCAGCAGTTGGACAGGCGTGGAGACCCAGTACTTC.

V and J are TRBV30 and TRBJ1-2; 8 positions match TRBD1. CDR1 GTSNPN and CDR2 SVGIG come from the germline V gene (reference sequence). The CDR3 consists of 12 residues. The ends lost 2 bases at V and 8 bases at J; junction bases unmatched: 4. The CDR3 loop is CAWSRDRYGYTF. CDR3 nucleotide sequence: TGTGCCTGGAGTAGGGACAGGTACGGCTACACCTTC.

CDR3 sequence: CASSDDSGSSYNEQFF. DNA for the CDR3: TGCGCCAGCAGCGACGATAGCGGGAGCTCCTACAATGAGCAGTTCTTC. The chain joins TRBV10-2 to TRBJ2-1, with 9 nucleotides matching TRBD2. Germline assignment: CDR1 WSHSY and CDR2 SAAADI. There are 16 residues in the CDR3. Unmatched junction bases numbered 6, after V lost 6 bases and J lost 0 bases.

V and J are TRBV5-4 and TRBJ1-3; D is perhaps TRBD1 (6 bases). Germline V CDR1 and CDR2: SGHNT, YYREEE (reference sequence). Trimming cost V 3 bases and J 2 bases, with 12 bases left between them. The CDR3 totals 15 residues. The CDR3 DNA sequence: TGTGCCAGCAGCTACAACAGGGAAACTGGAAACACCATATATTTT. Its protein product is CASSYNRETGNTIYF.

The rearrangement joins TRBV3-1 (or the pseudogene TRBV3-2) to TRBJ1-1, with 7 nucleotides matching TRBD1. Germline trimming cut 4 bases from V and 6 bases from J; bases unmatched to any gene: 14. From germline, CDR1 is LGHDT and CDR2 YNNKEL (reference sequence). The CDR3 has 16 amino acids. CDR3 protein: CASSPLPEGAFAEAFF. CDR3 nucleotide sequence: TGTGCCAGCAGCCCCCTTCCCGAGGGGGCTTTCGCTGAAGCTTTCTTT.

The J gene is TRBJ2-5, the V gene TRBV11-3; TRBD1 agrees at 10 bases. V lost 5 bases and J lost 2; bases outside the gene matches: 2. The V gene's germline CDR1 is SGHNT and CDR2 YENEEA. This CDR3 contains 14 residues. CDR3 region: CASSGQGGQETQYF. The CDR3 DNA is TGTGCCAGCAGCGGACAGGGGGGGCAAGAGACCCAGTACTTC.

This chain connects TRBV19 to TRBJ2-2; 11 bases line up with TRBD2. V was pared by 4 bases and J by 4 bases, with 11 bases of the junction left unmatched. The CDR3 is made up of 18 amino acids. Germline assignment: CDR1 LNHDA and CDR2 SQIVND (reference sequence). The CDR3, as DNA: TGTGCCAGTAGTAAACGGAGTCCAGGACTAGCGGGCACCGGGGAGCTGTTTTTT. Encoded protein: CASSKRSPGLAGTGELFF.

The chain uses TRBV4-3 and TRBJ1-2; a possible D gene is TRBD1 (5 bases). The CDR3 has 16 amino acids. Between the trimmed V and J ends, which lost 2 bases and 8 bases, there was a span of 21 bases. Germline-derived CDR1 and CDR2 are LGHNA and YSLEER. CDR3 sequence reads: CASSQHTGTVIGGYTF. CDR3 bases: TGCGCCAGCAGCCAACATACAGGAACAGTTATTGGAGGCTACACCTTC.

This chain links TRBV28 with TRBJ1-2, with TRBD1 matching over 8 bases. This CDR3 region has 14 residues. The junction had 7 bases not matched to a gene; V was cut back by 5 bases and J by 5 bases. CDR1 is MDHEN and CDR2 is SYDVKM in the germline V gene. The CDR3 is CASSLTGVNYGYTF. CDR3 DNA: TGTGCCAGCAGTCTGACAGGGGTTAATTATGGCTACACCTTC.

The DNA for the CDR3 is TGTGCCAGCAGACTTAGACCGACCCAGGGCAATCAGCCCCAGCATTTT. Amino acid sequence: CASRLRPTQGNQPQHF. J is TRBJ1-5 and V is TRBV28; D is undetermined. This CDR3 has 16 residues. CDR1 is MDHEN, CDR2 SYDVKM, per germline. V lost 6 bases, J lost 2 bases, and 17 bases lay in between. The whole variable domain, remainder taken from reference TRBV28 and TRBJ1-5, is DVKVTQSSRYLVKRTGEKVFLECVQDMDHENMFWYRQDPGLGLRLIYFSYDVKMKEKGDIPEGYSVSREKKERFSLILESASTNQTSMYLCASRLRPTQGNQPQHFGDGTRLSIL.

The chain couples TRBV18 to TRBJ2-5; 8 bases map to TRBD1. The CDR3 has 14 residues. V shed 4 bases and J 2 bases; nucleotides not matched to a gene: 3. CDR1 and CDR2 (germline): KGHSH, LQKENI. The CDR3 loop reads CASSRRQGQETQYF. CDR3 nucleotide sequence: TGTGCCAGCTCACGACGACAGGGGCAAGAGACCCAGTACTTC.

A word on this clone: Other DNA sequences in the same sample also yield this CDR3. V gene TRBV18 combines with J gene TRBJ2-2, with 8 bases identical to TRBD1. CDR1 is KGHSH and CDR2 is LQKENI in the germline V gene. Trimming took 4 bases from V and 5 from J; bases not matched to a gene: 6. The length of the CDR3 is 15 residues. Here the CDR3 reads CASSLGQGGTGELFF. CDR3 DNA: TGTGCCAGCTCACTCGGACAGGGAGGTACCGGGGAGCTGTTTTTT.

The chain has TRBV12-3 or TRBV12-4 and TRBJ1-2; 7 bases are shared with TRBD1. This CDR3 is built from 13 residues. The J segment lost 8 bases and the V segment lost 4 bases, leaving 7 bases of the junction unmatched. Here the CDR3 reads CASSSPTGYGYTF. DNA for the CDR3: TGTGCCAGCAGTTCCCCGACAGGGTACGGCTACACCTTC.

As regards this clone: The junction does not match germline at one end; this may be a read error. The rearrangement uses TRBV5-1 and TRBJ2-7; TRBD1 aligns across 8 bases. Per the germline V gene, CDR1 is SGHRS and CDR2 is YFSETQ. This CDR3 region has 15 residues. CDR3 sequence reads: CASSSSGQGPYEQYF. The CDR3 region has the DNA TGCGCCAGCAGCTCGTCAGGACAGGGACCCTACGAACAGTACTTC.

The chain is built from TRBV19 and TRBJ2-3; 14 bases line up with TRBD2. From germline, CDR1 is LNHDA and CDR2 SQIVND (reference sequence). The trim removed 6 bases at V and 5 bases at J, leaving 7 bases unmatched. CDR3 length equals 16 residues. The DNA for the CDR3 is TGTGCCAGTAGCCGGACTAGCGGGAGGCCGAGAGATACGCAGTATTTT. Translation: CASSRTSGRPRDTQYF.

The chain couples TRBV4-2 to TRBJ2-3; tentatively, D is TRBD2 (6 bases). CDR1 is LGHNA and CDR2 is YNFKEQ in the germline V gene. The V and J ends lost 0 bases and 2 bases respectively, with 12 bases between them. The CDR3 sequence is 16 residues long. CDR3 sequence (DNA): TGTGCCAGCAGCCAAGAAGCTAGCGCCGCCACAGATACGCAGTATTTT. Translated: CASSQEASAATDTQYF.

The rearrangement links TRBV18 to TRBJ1-4; a weak D match, TRBD1 (5 bases). Germline CDR1 is KGHSH and CDR2 is LQKENI. Between the trimmed V and J ends, which lost 6 bases and 4 bases, there was a span of 9 bases. The CDR3 runs 13 residues. Written as DNA, the CDR3 is TGTGCCAGCTCGGGGGGACTTAATGAAAAACTGTTTTTT. Protein sequence: CASSGGLNEKLFF.

V is TRBV6-5 and J is TRBJ2-1; 11 bases match TRBD2. J was trimmed by 5 bases and V by 6 bases; bases with no gene match: 6. This CDR3 has 15 residues. The germline V gene has CDR1 MNHEY and CDR2 SVGAGI. The CDR3: CASSARLAGNNEQFF. The DNA for the CDR3 is TGTGCCAGCAGCGCACGACTAGCGGGGAACAATGAGCAGTTCTTC.

The genes are TRBV6-4 and TRBJ1-5; 10 bases align to TRBD1. Germline V gene sequence: CDR1 MRHNA, CDR2 SNTAGT. J was trimmed by 0 bases and V by 4 bases; bases with no gene match: 9. There are 18 residues in the CDR3. CDR3 amino acids: CASSATGTGAYSNQPQHF. DNA for the CDR3: TGTGCCAGCAGTGCCACCGGGACAGGGGCTTATAGCAATCAGCCCCAGCATTTT.

The chain recombines TRBV6-2 or TRBV6-3 with TRBJ2-7; D is uncertain. CDR3 length: 13 residues. The V gene lost 0 bases and the J gene lost 2 bases, with 5 bases spanning the gap. Germline-derived CDR1 and CDR2 are MNHEY and SVGEGT. The DNA for the CDR3 is TGTGCCAGCAGTTACTCGAGCCCCTACGAGCAGTACTTC. It translates to CASSYSSPYEQYF.

This clone has only one observation. The gene calls are TRBV5-1 and TRBJ2-1; TRBD1 matches 7 bases. V lost 5 bases, J lost 7 bases, and 6 bases stayed unmatched. Germline V gene sequence: CDR1 SGHRS, CDR2 YFSETQ. The CDR3 extends over 13 amino acids. The CDR3 DNA follows: TGCGCCAGCAGTACACAGGGGTTAAATGAGCAGTTCTTC. Protein: CASSTQGLNEQFF.